The 23 T cell receptor beta chains presented below share a single source sample, sequenced in a study of control samples from healthy donors and cancer patients. The method was immunoSEQ multiplex PCR; TCRdb's version includes in-frame clones alone and lacks a portion of them. The data contain more than 140,000 clones, around 94% of them singletons. The specimen sequenced was blood. Source of these receptors: a man in his forties in good health.

The chain links TRBV6-2 or TRBV6-3 to TRBJ2-1; no reliable D call. Looked up from germline, CDR1 is MNHEY and CDR2 is SVGEGT. Trimming pared 6 bases from V and 2 bases from J, leaving 8 bases between. The CDR3 runs to 13 residues. The CDR3 region is CASSTSPYNEQFF. CDR3 nucleotides: TGTGCCAGCAGCACGAGTCCCTACAATGAGCAGTTCTTC.

The chain employs TRBV5-1 and TRBJ2-1; TRBD2 is a possible D gene (5 bases). V lost 3 bases to trimming and J lost 16 bases, with 23 bases between them. CDR3 length: 14 amino acids. CDR1 and CDR2 from the germline V gene are SGHRS and YFSETQ. CDR3 amino acids: CASSSTPDLFTQFF. CDR3 nucleotides: TGCGCCAGCAGCTCGACCCCGGACTTATTTACGCAATTCTTC.

The J gene is TRBJ1-1, the V gene TRBV11-2; D call uncertain. Germline CDR1 is SGHAT and CDR2 is FQNNGV. The CDR3 is 13 amino acids. Trimming cost V 6 bases and J 2 bases, with 10 bases left between them. CDR3 sequence (DNA): TGTGCCAGCAGAAGGGTTCCCAACACTGAAGCTTTCTTT. Residues: CASRRVPNTEAFF.

This chain joins TRBV30 and TRBJ2-7; 8 bases match TRBD1. The germline V gene encodes CDR1 GTSNPN and CDR2 SVGIG (reference sequence). Trimming at V came to 2 bases and at J to 4 bases, leaving 10 bases not matched to a gene. The CDR3 is 15 residues long. Here the CDR3 DNA reads TGTGCCTGGAGTTCTCCACAGGGGGGCTTTTACGAGCAGTACTTC. Translation gives CAWSSPQGGFYEQYF.

CDR3 residues: CASSQDHFNYGYTF. Written as DNA, the CDR3 is TGTGCCAGCAGCCAAGACCATTTTAACTATGGCTACACCTTC. V and J are TRBV4-2 and TRBJ1-2; no clear D. Trimming shortened V by 0 bases and J by 1 base, and 6 bases separated the two germline ends. The germline V gene has CDR1 LGHNA and CDR2 YNFKEQ. The CDR3 extends over 14 amino acids.

The chain uses TRBV27 and TRBJ2-5; perhaps TRBD1 as D (6 bases). Germline V gives CDR1 MNHEY, CDR2 SMNVEV (reference sequence). This CDR3 is 15 amino acids long. V was pared by 3 bases and J by 5 bases, with 16 bases between. As DNA, the CDR3 is TGTGCCAGCAGTTTGGGACAAATGGAAGGGGAGACCCAGTACTTC. Its protein is CASSLGQMEGETQYF.

J is TRBJ2-7 and V is TRBV5-1; 9 bases agree with TRBD1. Germline assignment: CDR1 SGHRS and CDR2 YFSETQ. The V gene end was trimmed by 4 bases and the J gene end by 4 bases; junction bases not matched to a gene: 6. The CDR3 is made up of 14 amino acids. CDR3 sequence (DNA): TGCGCCAGCAGCCCAGGGACAGGGCAATACGAGCAGTACTTC. This gives the protein CASSPGTGQYEQYF.

This clone was observed once. The V gene is TRBV11-2, the J gene TRBJ1-4; a possible D gene is TRBD1 (5 bases). The CDR3 covers 12 residues. Germline V gene data show CDR1 as SGHAT and CDR2 as FQNNGV. Trimming shortened V by 6 bases and J by 7 bases, and 9 bases separated the two germline ends. The CDR3 region has the DNA TGTGCCAGCAGAAGGGGCCCTGAAAAACTGTTTTTT. Residues: CASRRGPEKLFF.

The genes are TRBV10-3 and TRBJ1-4; D unresolved. This CDR3 is 17 amino acids long. Germline CDR1 ENHRY, CDR2 SYGVKD. Deletions cut 3 bases from V and 1 base from J, with 15 bases between. CDR3 sequence (DNA): TGTGCCATCAGTGAAAAAACGGGCCTCGAAACTAATGAAAAACTGTTTTTT. This encodes CAISEKTGLETNEKLFF.

This clone was observed once. Other DNA sequences in the sample encode the same CDR3. This chain joins TRBV18 and TRBJ1-1; D remains ambiguous. The germline V and J ends were trimmed by 1 base and 1 base, with 4 bases remaining between them. The CDR3 totals 13 residues. The germline V gene encodes CDR1 KGHSH and CDR2 LQKENI. CDR3: CASSPQGNTEAFF. The DNA of the CDR3 is TGTGCCAGCTCACCACAGGGGAACACTGAAGCTTTCTTT.

The chain uses TRBV6-2 or TRBV6-3 and TRBJ1-5, with D possibly TRBD1 on 5 matching bases. Germline V CDR1 and CDR2: MNHEY, SVGEGT. The ends were cut back, 6 bases at V and 5 bases at J, with 8 bases in the middle. The CDR3 loop spans 12 amino acids. The CDR3 DNA sequence: TGTGCCAGCAGCCGGGGGGATCAGCCCCAGCATTTT. Protein: CASSRGDQPQHF.

Here the CDR3 reads CASSRTPGDTEAFF. The CDR3 DNA reads as TGCGCCAGCAGCCGCACCCCGGGGGACACTGAAGCTTTCTTT. This chain uses TRBV4-3 with TRBJ1-1; tentative D call: TRBD1 (5 bases). The CDR3 spans 14 residues. Germline lookup yields CDR1 LGHNA and CDR2 YSLEER. Trimming pared 4 bases from V and 3 bases from J, leaving 12 bases between.

This clone was detected only once. The chain uses TRBV24-1 and TRBJ1-2, with D possibly being TRBD1 (6 bases). The germline V gene encodes CDR1 KGHDR and CDR2 SFDVKD. CDR3 length: 14 residues. The V and J ends lost 5 bases and 4 bases respectively, with 13 bases between them. The CDR3, as DNA: TGTGCCACCAGTGGACGGACAGAATTCTATGGCTACACCTTC. As protein: CATSGRTEFYGYTF.

This chain joins TRBV3-1 (or the pseudogene TRBV3-2) and TRBJ2-3; weak D call: TRBD1 (6 bases). Germline loops: CDR1 LGHDT, CDR2 YNNKEL (reference sequence). Deletions cut 6 bases from V and 2 bases from J, with 18 bases between. The CDR3 runs 16 residues. The CDR3 region is CASSRTEKGFTDTQYF. For the CDR3, the DNA is TGTGCCAGCAGTAGGACAGAGAAGGGGTTCACAGATACGCAGTATTTT.

The rearrangement links TRBV7-3 to TRBJ2-1; D not resolved. CDR3 length: 15 residues. The V gene's germline CDR1 is SGHTA and CDR2 FQGTGA. V was cut by 1 base and J by 3 bases, with 10 bases left in between. The CDR3 bases are TGTGCCAGCAGCTTAAAGGGTAGTAGCTACAATGAGCAGTTCTTC. Its translation: CASSLKGSSYNEQFF. The full variable domain, its missing parts supplied by reference TRBV7-3 and TRBJ2-1, is GAGVSQTPSNKVTEKGKYVELRCDPISGHTALYWYRQSLGQGPEFLIYFQGTGAADDSGLPNDRFFAVRPEGSVSTLKIQRTERGDSAVYLCASSLKGSSYNEQFFGPGTRLTVL.

The chain employs TRBV6-6 and TRBJ2-7; D is possibly TRBD1 or TRBD2 (6 bases each). Germline V gene sequence: CDR1 MNHNY, CDR2 SVGAGI (reference sequence). There are 14 residues in the CDR3. The V gene lost 6 bases and the J gene lost 2 bases, with 14 bases spanning the gap. CDR3 coding DNA: TGTGCCAGCAGGAGGGGGGCAGGGGCCTACGAGCAGTACTTC. The encoded protein is CASRRGAGAYEQYF.

The V gene is TRBV19, the J gene TRBJ1-6, with D possibly being TRBD1 (6 bases). V gave up 9 bases and J gave up 0 bases, with 9 bases separating them. Per germline, CDR1 LNHDA and CDR2 SQIVND (reference sequence). The CDR3 totals 14 residues. Written as DNA, the CDR3 is TGTGCCAGCGACAGGAGCTCCTATAATTCACCCCTCCACTTT. This gives the protein CASDRSSYNSPLHF.

The chain links TRBV7-9 to TRBJ1-1; D gene ambiguous. The CDR3 has 11 residues. With 5 bases removed from V and 2 bases from J, the gap between germline ends came to 3 bases. Germline V gene lookup returns CDR1 SEHNR and CDR2 FQNEAQ (reference sequence). The CDR3: CASSDNTEAFF. CDR3 nucleotides: TGTGCCAGCAGCGACAACACTGAAGCTTTCTTT.

About this clone: Other DNA sequences of this sample code for an identical CDR3. V usage is TRBV29-1 and J usage is TRBJ2-7; D is undetermined. CDR1 is SQVTM, CDR2 ANQGSEA, per germline. V lost 6 bases, J lost 2 bases, and 11 bases lay in between. CDR3 length: 12 amino acids. The CDR3 DNA reads as TGCAGCGTCCTGGACGGAGCCTACGAGCAGTACTTC. It encodes CSVLDGAYEQYF.

The gene calls are TRBV6-6 and TRBJ1-5; D is undetermined. The V end lost 6 bases, the J end lost 1 base, and 7 bases lay between the germline ends. Germline-derived CDR1 and CDR2 are MNHNY and SVGAGI (reference sequence). The CDR3 runs 13 residues. The CDR3 loop reads CASRGLSNQPQHF. DNA for the CDR3: TGTGCCAGCAGAGGACTGAGCAATCAGCCCCAGCATTTT.

The chain carries TRBV10-1 and TRBJ2-7; D is perhaps TRBD1 (5 bases). The CDR3 runs to 14 residues. V lost 3 bases and J 0 bases, leaving 9 bases between the germline ends. Germline V gene data show CDR1 as WNHNN and CDR2 as SYGVQD (reference sequence). CDR3: CASSDRVGSYEQYF. Written as DNA, the CDR3 is TGCGCCAGCAGTGACAGGGTGGGCTCCTACGAGCAGTACTTC.

This clone was seen just once. Within the sample, other DNA sequences also encode this same CDR3. The chain has TRBV2 and TRBJ2-3; D remains ambiguous. Germline CDR1 SNHLY, CDR2 FYNNEI. The germline V and J ends were trimmed by 3 bases and 3 bases, with 1 base remaining between them. This CDR3 is 11 amino acids long. CDR3 nucleotide sequence: TGTGCCAGCAGTGATACAGATACGCAGTATTTT. Its protein product is CASSDTDTQYF.

This chain connects TRBV5-1 to TRBJ1-6; D not resolved. V lost 2 bases and J lost 12, with 18 bases in between. This CDR3 region has 15 residues. The germline CDR1 and CDR2 sequences are SGHRS and YFSETQ. The CDR3 spells CASSLKQEGLEPLHF. Written as DNA, the CDR3 is TGCGCCAGCAGCTTAAAACAAGAAGGATTGGAACCCCTCCACTTT.